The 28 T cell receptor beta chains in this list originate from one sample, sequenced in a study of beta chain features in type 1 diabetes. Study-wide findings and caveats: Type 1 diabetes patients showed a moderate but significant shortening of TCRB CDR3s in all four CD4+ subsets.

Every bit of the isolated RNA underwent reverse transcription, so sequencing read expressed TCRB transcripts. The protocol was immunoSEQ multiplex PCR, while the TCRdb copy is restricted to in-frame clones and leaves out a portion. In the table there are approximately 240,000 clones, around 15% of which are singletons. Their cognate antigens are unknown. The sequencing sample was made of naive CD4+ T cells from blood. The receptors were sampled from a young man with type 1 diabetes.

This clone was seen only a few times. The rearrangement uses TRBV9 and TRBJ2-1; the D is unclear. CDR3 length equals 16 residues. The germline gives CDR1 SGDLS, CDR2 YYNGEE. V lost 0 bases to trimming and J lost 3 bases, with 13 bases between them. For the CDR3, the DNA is TGTGCCAGCAGCGTAGGTCTGAGCACGGGCTACAATGAGCAGTTCTTC. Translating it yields CASSVGLSTGYNEQFF.

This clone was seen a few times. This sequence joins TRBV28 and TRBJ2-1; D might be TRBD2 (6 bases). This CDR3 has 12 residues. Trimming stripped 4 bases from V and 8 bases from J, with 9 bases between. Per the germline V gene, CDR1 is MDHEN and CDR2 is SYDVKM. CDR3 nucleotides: TGTGCCAGCAGTTCGGACTATTATGAGCAGTTCTTC. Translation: CASSSDYYEQFF.

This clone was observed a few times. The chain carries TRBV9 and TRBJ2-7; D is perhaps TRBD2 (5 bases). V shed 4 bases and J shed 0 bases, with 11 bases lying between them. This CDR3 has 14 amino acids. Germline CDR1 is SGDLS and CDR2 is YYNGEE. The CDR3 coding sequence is TGTGCCAGCAGCCCCCATCGGGGCTCCTACGAGCAGTACTTC. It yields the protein CASSPHRGSYEQYF.

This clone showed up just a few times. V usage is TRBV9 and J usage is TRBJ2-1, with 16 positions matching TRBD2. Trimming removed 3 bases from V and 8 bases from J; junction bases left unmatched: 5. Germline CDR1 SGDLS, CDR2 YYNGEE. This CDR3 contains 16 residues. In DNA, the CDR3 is TGTGCCAGCAGCGAGGGACTAGCGGGAGGGTCATATGAGCAGTTCTTC. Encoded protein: CASSEGLAGGSYEQFF.

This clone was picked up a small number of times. The CDR3 sequence is CASSPGPTDTQYF. The CDR3 DNA follows: TGTGCCAGCAGTCCCGGACCCACAGATACGCAGTATTTT. The J gene is TRBJ2-3, the V gene TRBV7-9; D gene unclear. Trimming took 6 bases from V and 2 from J, leaving 9 bases between them. Germline assignment: CDR1 SEHNR and CDR2 FQNEAQ (reference sequence). This CDR3 is 13 amino acids long.

The CDR3: CASSLEGLWETQYF. In DNA, the CDR3 is TGTGCCAGCAGCTTGGAGGGGCTTTGGGAGACCCAGTACTTC. This sequence joins TRBV5-6 and TRBJ2-5; a possible D gene is TRBD1 (5 bases). The V end was cut by 0 bases, the J end by 5 bases, with 11 bases between. This CDR3 has 14 residues. Germline V gene data show CDR1 as SGHDT and CDR2 as YYEEEE.

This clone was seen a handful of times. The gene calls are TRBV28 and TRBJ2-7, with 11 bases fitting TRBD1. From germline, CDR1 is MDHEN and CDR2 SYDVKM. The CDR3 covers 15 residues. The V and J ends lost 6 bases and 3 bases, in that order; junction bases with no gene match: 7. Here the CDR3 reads CASSQPGQGDYEQYF. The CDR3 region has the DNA TGTGCCAGCAGCCAACCGGGACAGGGGGACTACGAGCAGTACTTC.

In DNA form, the CDR3 reads TGTGCCTGGAGTCCGACTAGCGGGCGAAACATTCAGTACTTC. This translates into CAWSPTSGRNIQYF. The V and J genes are TRBV30 and TRBJ2-4, with 10 positions matching TRBD2. With V trimmed by 2 bases and J by 6 bases, 4 bases remained unmatched. CDR1 is GTSNPN, CDR2 SVGIG, per germline (reference sequence). The CDR3 spans 14 residues. Full variable domain (remainder filled in from reference TRBV30 and TRBJ2-4): SQTIHQWPATLVQPVGSPLSLECTVEGTSNPNLYWYRQAAGRGLQLLFYSVGIGQISSEVPQNLSASRPQDRQFILSSKKLLLSDSGFYLCAWSPTSGRNIQYFGAGTRLSVL.

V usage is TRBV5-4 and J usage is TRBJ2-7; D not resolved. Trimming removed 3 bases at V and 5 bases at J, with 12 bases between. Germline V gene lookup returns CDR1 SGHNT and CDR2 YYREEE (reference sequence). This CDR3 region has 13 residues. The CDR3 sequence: CASSSAWVDEQYF. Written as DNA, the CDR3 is TGTGCCAGCAGCTCGGCCTGGGTCGACGAGCAGTACTTC.

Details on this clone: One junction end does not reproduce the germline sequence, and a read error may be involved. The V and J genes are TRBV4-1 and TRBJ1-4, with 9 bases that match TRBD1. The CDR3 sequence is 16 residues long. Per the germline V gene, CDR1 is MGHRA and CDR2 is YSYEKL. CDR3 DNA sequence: TGCTCCAGCAGCCGCCTACTAATACAGGGGGCTGAAAAACTGTTTTTT. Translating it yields CSSSRLLIQGAEKLFF.

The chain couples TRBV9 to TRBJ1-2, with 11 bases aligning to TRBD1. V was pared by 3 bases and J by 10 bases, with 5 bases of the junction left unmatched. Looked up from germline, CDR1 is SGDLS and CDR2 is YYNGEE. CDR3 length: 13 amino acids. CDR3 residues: CASSAGQGAPYTF. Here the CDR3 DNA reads TGTGCCAGCAGCGCCGGACAGGGGGCCCCCTACACCTTC.

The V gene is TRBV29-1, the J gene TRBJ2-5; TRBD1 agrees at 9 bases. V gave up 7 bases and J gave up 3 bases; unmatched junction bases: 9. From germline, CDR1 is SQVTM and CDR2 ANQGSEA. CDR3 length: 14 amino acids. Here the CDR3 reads CSAPTGGAEETQYF. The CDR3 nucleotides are TGCAGCGCCCCCACAGGGGGCGCGGAAGAGACCCAGTACTTC.

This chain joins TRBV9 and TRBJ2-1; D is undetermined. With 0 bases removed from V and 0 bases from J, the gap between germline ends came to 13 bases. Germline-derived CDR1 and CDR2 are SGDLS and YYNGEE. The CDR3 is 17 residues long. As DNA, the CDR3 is TGTGCCAGCAGCGTAGAGAGCTCATACAGCTCCTACAATGAGCAGTTCTTC. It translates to CASSVESSYSSYNEQFF.

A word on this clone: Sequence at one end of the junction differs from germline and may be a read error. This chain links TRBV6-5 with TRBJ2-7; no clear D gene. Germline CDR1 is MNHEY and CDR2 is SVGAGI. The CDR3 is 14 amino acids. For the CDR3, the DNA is TGTGCCAGCAGTTACACGGTGAATGATTACGAGCAATACTTC. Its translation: CASSYTVNDYEQYF.

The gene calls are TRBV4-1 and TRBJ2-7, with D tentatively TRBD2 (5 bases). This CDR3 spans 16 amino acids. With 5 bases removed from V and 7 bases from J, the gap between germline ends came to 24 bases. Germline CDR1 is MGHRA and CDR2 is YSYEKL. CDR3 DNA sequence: TGCGCCAGCAGCACTCTTTCCCTAGCCACCACGCGGGAGCAGTACTTC. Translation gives CASSTLSLATTREQYF.

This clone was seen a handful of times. The CDR3 loop is CASSYNKDNYEQYF. In nucleotides, the CDR3 is TGTGCCAGCAGTTACAACAAGGACAACTACGAGCAGTACTTC. This chain links TRBV6-5 with TRBJ2-7; maybe TRBD1 (5 bases). From germline, CDR1 is MNHEY and CDR2 SVGAGI. The CDR3 is made up of 14 amino acids. V lost 2 bases, J lost 3 bases, and 11 bases lay in between.

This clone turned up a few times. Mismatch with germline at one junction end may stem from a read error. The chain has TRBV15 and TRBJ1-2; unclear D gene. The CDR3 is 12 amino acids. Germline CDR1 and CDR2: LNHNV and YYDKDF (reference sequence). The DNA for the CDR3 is TGTGCCACCAGCAGAGATCCCGATGGGTACACCTTC. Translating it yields CATSRDPDGYTF. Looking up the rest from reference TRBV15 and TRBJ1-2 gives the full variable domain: DAMVIQNPRYQVTQFGKPVTLSCSQTLNHNVMYWYQQKSSQAPKLLFHYYDKDFNNEADTPDNFQSRRPNTSFCFLDIRSPGLGDTAMYLCATSRDPDGYTFGSGTRLTVV.

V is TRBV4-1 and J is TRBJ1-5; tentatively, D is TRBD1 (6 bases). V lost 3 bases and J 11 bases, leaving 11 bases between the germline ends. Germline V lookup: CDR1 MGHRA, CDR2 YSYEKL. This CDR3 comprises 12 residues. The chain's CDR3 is CASSQFGQSQHF. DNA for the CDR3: TGCGCCAGCAGCCAGTTTGGACAGTCCCAGCATTTT.

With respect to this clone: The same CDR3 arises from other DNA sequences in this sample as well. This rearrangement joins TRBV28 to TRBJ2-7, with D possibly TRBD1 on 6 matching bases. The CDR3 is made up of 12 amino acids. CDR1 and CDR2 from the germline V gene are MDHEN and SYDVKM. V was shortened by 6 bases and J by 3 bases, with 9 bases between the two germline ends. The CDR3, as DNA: TGTGCCAGCAGCCTGACAGGCTACGAGCAGTACTTC. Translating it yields CASSLTGYEQYF.

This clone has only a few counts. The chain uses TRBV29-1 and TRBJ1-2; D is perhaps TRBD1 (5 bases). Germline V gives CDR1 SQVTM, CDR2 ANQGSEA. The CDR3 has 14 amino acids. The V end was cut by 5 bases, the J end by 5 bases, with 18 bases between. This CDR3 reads CSVFQDSSTYGYTF. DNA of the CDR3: TGCAGCGTTTTTCAAGACAGTTCAACGTATGGCTACACCTTC.

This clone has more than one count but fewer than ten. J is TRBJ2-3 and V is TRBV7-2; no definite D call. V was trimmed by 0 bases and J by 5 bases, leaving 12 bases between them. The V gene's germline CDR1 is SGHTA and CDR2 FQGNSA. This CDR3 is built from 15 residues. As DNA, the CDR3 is TGTGCCAGCAGCTTAGCGGGAAACAGTGGAGATACGCAGTATTTT. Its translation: CASSLAGNSGDTQYF.

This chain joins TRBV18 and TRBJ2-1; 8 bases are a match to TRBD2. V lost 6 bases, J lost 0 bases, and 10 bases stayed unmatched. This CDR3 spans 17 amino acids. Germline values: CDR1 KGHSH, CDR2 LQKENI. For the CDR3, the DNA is TGTGCCAGCTCCCTCAACGTAGCGGGGAGCTCCTACAATGAGCAGTTCTTC. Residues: CASSLNVAGSSYNEQFF.

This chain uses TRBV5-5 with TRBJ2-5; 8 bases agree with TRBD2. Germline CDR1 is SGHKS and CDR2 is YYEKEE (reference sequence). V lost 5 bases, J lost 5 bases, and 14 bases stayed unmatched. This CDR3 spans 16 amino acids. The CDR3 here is CASRPRTPGLGETQYF. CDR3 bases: TGTGCCAGCAGGCCCAGGACTCCGGGACTAGGCGAGACCCAGTACTTC.

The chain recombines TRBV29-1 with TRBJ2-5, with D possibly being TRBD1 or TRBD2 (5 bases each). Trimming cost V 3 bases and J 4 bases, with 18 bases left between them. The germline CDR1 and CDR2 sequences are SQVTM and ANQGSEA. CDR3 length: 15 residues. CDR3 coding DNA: TGCAGCGTTGAGGAACATACGGGGCAGGGAGAGACCCAGTACTTC. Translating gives CSVEEHTGQGETQYF.

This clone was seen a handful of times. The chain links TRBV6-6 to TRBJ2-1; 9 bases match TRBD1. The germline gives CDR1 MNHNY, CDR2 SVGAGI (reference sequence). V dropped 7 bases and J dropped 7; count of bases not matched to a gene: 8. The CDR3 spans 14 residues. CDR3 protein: CASTHGQGPNEQFF. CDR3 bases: TGTGCCAGCACGCATGGACAGGGGCCTAATGAGCAGTTCTTC.

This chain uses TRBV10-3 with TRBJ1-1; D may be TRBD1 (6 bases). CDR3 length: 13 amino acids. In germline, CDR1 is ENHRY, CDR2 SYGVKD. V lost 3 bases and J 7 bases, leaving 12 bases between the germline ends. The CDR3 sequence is CAISDGQYYEAFF. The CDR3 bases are TGTGCCATCAGTGACGGACAGTACTATGAAGCTTTCTTT.

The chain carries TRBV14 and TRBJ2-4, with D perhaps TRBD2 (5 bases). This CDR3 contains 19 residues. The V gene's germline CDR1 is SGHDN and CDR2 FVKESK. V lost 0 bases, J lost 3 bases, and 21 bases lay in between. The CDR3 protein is CASSQDGLWFSGGKNIQYF. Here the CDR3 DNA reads TGTGCCAGCAGCCAAGATGGTCTATGGTTCTCAGGAGGCAAAAACATTCAGTACTTC.

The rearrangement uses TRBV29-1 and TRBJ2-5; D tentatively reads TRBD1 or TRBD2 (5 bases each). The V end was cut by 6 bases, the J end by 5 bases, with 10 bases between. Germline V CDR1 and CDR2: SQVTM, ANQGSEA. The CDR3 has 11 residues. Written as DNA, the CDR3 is TGCAGCGTCGGGACCCGGGAGACCCAGTACTTC. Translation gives CSVGTRETQYF.